The 28 T cell receptor beta chains listed next were all sequenced from one sample in a study of cytotoxic CD8 clonotypes in ibrutinib-treated CLL. TCRdb keeps only in-frame clones here, not all; method: immunoSEQ multiplex PCR. In the table there are approximately 48,000 clones, around 53% of which are singletons. The source material was PBMCs, sampled after 12 months of ibrutinib treatment. These receptors came from a human donor with chronic lymphocytic leukemia.

This clone turned up a few times. J is TRBJ1-6 and V is TRBV18, with a possible D match to TRBD1 (5 bases). Germline CDR1 KGHSH, CDR2 LQKENI. The CDR3 contains 13 residues. V shed 6 bases and J shed 8 bases, with 11 bases lying between them. The CDR3 DNA follows: TGTGCCAGCTCGCAGGGAGCCCATTCACCCCTCCACTTT. Protein sequence: CASSQGAHSPLHF.

The chain uses TRBV6-6 and TRBJ1-1, with D perhaps matching TRBD1 (5 bases). The CDR3 contains 10 residues. Trimming shortened V by 6 bases and J by 8 bases, and 7 bases separated the two germline ends. From germline, CDR1 is MNHNY and CDR2 SVGAGI (reference sequence). For the CDR3, the DNA is TGTGCCAGCAGCCGGACAGAAGCTTTCTTT. Its protein product is CASSRTEAFF.

This clone occurred a few times. This chain links TRBV28 with TRBJ2-7, with 10 bases fitting TRBD1. The germline CDR1 and CDR2 sequences are MDHEN and SYDVKM. J was trimmed by 2 bases and V by 5 bases; bases with no gene match: 3. There are 14 residues in the CDR3. The CDR3 loop reads CASSIGQGAYEQYF. The CDR3 coding sequence is TGTGCCAGCAGTATTGGACAGGGGGCCTACGAGCAGTACTTC.

This chain joins TRBV5-1 and TRBJ1-1; D is unresolved. Trimming removed 0 bases from V and 4 bases from J, with 10 bases in between. The CDR3 spans 14 residues. Germline V gives CDR1 SGHRS, CDR2 YFSETQ. Here the CDR3 DNA reads TGCGCCAGCAGCTTGGGACCTTCGATCACTGAAGCTTTCTTT. Translation gives CASSLGPSITEAFF.

The rearrangement joins TRBV28 to TRBJ1-1, with no clear D. The CDR3 consists of 13 residues. The ends were cut back, 9 bases at V and 1 base at J, with 12 bases in the middle. Germline CDR1 is MDHEN and CDR2 is SYDVKM. CDR3 coding DNA: TGTGCCAGTTGGCGGGCGGGGAACACTGAAGCTTTCTTT. This translates into CASWRAGNTEAFF. The whole variable domain, filled in from reference TRBV28 and TRBJ1-1, reads DVKVTQSSRYLVKRTGEKVFLECVQDMDHENMFWYRQDPGLGLRLIYFSYDVKMKEKGDIPEGYSVSREKKERFSLILESASTNQTSMYLCASWRAGNTEAFFGQGTRLTVV.

This clone was detected a few times. V is TRBV6-6 and J is TRBJ1-3; TRBD1 matches at 10 bases. This CDR3 has 14 residues. V lost 5 bases to trimming and J lost 6 bases; unmatched junction nucleotides: 4. Germline CDR1 reads MNHNY; CDR2 reads SVGAGI (reference sequence). CDR3 protein: CASSTRQGANTIYF. The CDR3 DNA sequence: TGTGCCAGCAGTACCAGACAGGGGGCAAACACCATATATTTT.

This clone was recorded a few times. The rearrangement joins TRBV19 to TRBJ1-5; 12 bases match TRBD1. CDR1 and CDR2 (germline): LNHDA, SQIVND (reference sequence). The CDR3 is 14 amino acids. The V segment lost 9 bases and the J segment 6 bases; nucleotides outside the gene matches: 6. The CDR3 coding sequence is TGTGCCAGCTCGGGACAGGGGGCAGGTCAGCCCCAGCATTTT. This encodes CASSGQGAGQPQHF.

The table lists this clone with a few counts. This same CDR3 is encoded by further DNA sequences in the sample. The chain carries TRBV6-6 and TRBJ1-4; 9 nucleotides align to TRBD1. The CDR3 totals 15 residues. V shed 2 bases and J 4 bases; nucleotides not matched to a gene: 2. Germline V gene lookup returns CDR1 MNHNY and CDR2 SVGAGI (reference sequence). CDR3 in amino acids: CASSYQGQGNEKLFF. In DNA form, the CDR3 reads TGTGCCAGCAGTTACCAGGGACAGGGTAATGAAAAACTGTTTTTT.

The rearrangement uses TRBV11-2 and TRBJ2-6, with no clear D. The germline gives CDR1 SGHAT, CDR2 FQNNGV. Trimming pared 0 bases from V and 1 base from J, leaving 4 bases between. The CDR3 covers 15 residues. CDR3 nucleotides: TGTGCCAGCAGCTTAGAAGGATCTGGGGCCAACGTCCTGACTTTC. Protein: CASSLEGSGANVLTF.

The chain is built from TRBV2 and TRBJ2-1; D may be TRBD2 (6 bases). Germline CDR1 is SNHLY and CDR2 is FYNNEI. Deletions cut 2 bases from V and 3 bases from J, with 14 bases between. This CDR3 has 16 residues. CDR3 amino acids: CASSEPGSRGYNEQFF. CDR3 in DNA: TGTGCCAGCAGTGAACCCGGGAGTAGAGGCTACAATGAGCAGTTCTTC.

This clone was counted only a few times. The gene calls are TRBV4-1 and TRBJ1-3; D gene unclear. This CDR3 has 15 amino acids. Trimming shortened V by 3 bases and J by 2 bases, and 11 bases separated the two germline ends. Germline V gene lookup returns CDR1 MGHRA and CDR2 YSYEKL. The CDR3 region is CASSHPGRAGNTIYF. The DNA for the CDR3 is TGCGCCAGCAGCCACCCCGGACGGGCTGGAAACACCATATATTTT.

The chain employs TRBV28 and TRBJ2-7; 7 bases line up with TRBD1. CDR1 MDHEN and CDR2 SYDVKM come from the germline V gene. The length of the CDR3 is 14 residues. With 3 bases clipped from V and 3 bases from J, the junction kept 5 bases outside the gene matches. CDR3 loop: CASSFGTESYEQYF. The DNA of the CDR3 is TGTGCCAGCAGTTTCGGGACAGAAAGCTACGAGCAGTACTTC.

This chain joins TRBV5-4 and TRBJ2-3; perhaps D is TRBD1 or TRBD2 (5 bases each). V dropped 0 bases and J dropped 4 bases, with 12 bases sitting between them. The CDR3 has 15 amino acids. Germline assignment: CDR1 SGHNT and CDR2 YYREEE (reference sequence). CDR3 amino acids: CASSLAAGRADTQYF. Here the CDR3 DNA reads TGTGCCAGCAGCTTGGCCGCAGGGCGGGCAGATACGCAGTATTTT.

The chain recombines TRBV5-4 with TRBJ2-5; D perhaps matches TRBD1 (7 bases). CDR3 length: 16 amino acids. Germline V gene data show CDR1 as SGHNT and CDR2 as YYREEE (reference sequence). V was trimmed by 4 bases and J by 1 base, leaving 17 bases between them. This CDR3 reads CASSPGGTVGQETQYF. CDR3 bases: TGTGCCAGCAGCCCTGGCGGGACAGTGGGCCAAGAGACCCAGTACTTC.

The chain joins TRBV7-9 to TRBJ1-2, with 7 positions matching TRBD1. CDR1 SEHNR and CDR2 FQNEAQ come from the germline V gene (reference sequence). Trimming cost V 5 bases and J 4 bases; bases outside gene matches: 10. This CDR3 is 15 amino acids long. In DNA form, the CDR3 reads TGTGCCAGCAGCATGGGACAGATATCTATCTATGGCTACACCTTC. Protein product: CASSMGQISIYGYTF.

The CDR3 bases are TGTGCCAGCAGAGCCTGGGGACATGAGCAGTTCTTC. Amino acid sequence: CASRAWGHEQFF. The genes are TRBV6-6 and TRBJ2-1, with D perhaps TRBD1 or TRBD2 (5 bases each). This CDR3 contains 12 residues. Between the trimmed V and J ends, which lost 6 bases and 8 bases, there was a span of 11 bases. CDR1 is MNHNY, CDR2 SVGAGI, per germline (reference sequence).

The rearrangement uses TRBV7-8 and TRBJ1-5, with a tentative D call TRBD1 (5 bases). Deletions cut 0 bases from V and 9 bases from J, with 15 bases between. The length of the CDR3 is 15 residues. Germline V gene sequence: CDR1 SGHVS, CDR2 FQNEAQ. The CDR3 DNA reads as TGTGCCAGCAGCTTAGCCGGGACGCCCACCCGGCCCCAGCATTTT. It specifies CASSLAGTPTRPQHF.

V usage is TRBV15 and J usage is TRBJ1-5, with 8 bases fitting TRBD1. After removal of 5 bases from V and 8 bases from J, the junction contained 11 bases not matched to a gene. CDR1 and CDR2 from the germline V gene are LNHNV and YYDKDF (reference sequence). The CDR3 is made up of 15 amino acids. As DNA, the CDR3 is TGTGCCACCAGCTCAGGGGTCCAGGGGGCTAAGCCCCAGCATTTT. It encodes CATSSGVQGAKPQHF.

This clone was found a few times. The gene calls are TRBV5-1 and TRBJ2-5; tentative D call: TRBD1 (6 bases). Trimming cost V 4 bases and J 2 bases, with 12 bases left between them. The CDR3 sequence is 14 residues long. Per germline, CDR1 SGHRS and CDR2 YFSETQ. The CDR3 DNA reads as TGCGCCAGCAGCATAGGGACATATCAAGAGACCCAGTACTTC. Translation gives CASSIGTYQETQYF.

V is TRBV28 and J is TRBJ2-5; D is unclear. CDR1 and CDR2 from the germline V gene are MDHEN and SYDVKM. The ends were cut back, 3 bases at V and 7 bases at J, with 12 bases in the middle. The CDR3 is 13 amino acids. As DNA, the CDR3 is TGTGCCAGCAGTTTTAGGACCGTCCGGACCCAGTACTTC. Translated, it gives CASSFRTVRTQYF.

The CDR3 sequence: CASSLRGSGRDEQFF. The CDR3 bases are TGCGCCAGCAGCTTAAGGGGTAGCGGCAGGGATGAGCAGTTCTTC. The rearrangement uses TRBV5-1 and TRBJ2-1; TRBD2 might be the D (6 bases). CDR3 length: 15 residues. Trimming pared 2 bases from V and 8 bases from J, leaving 17 bases between. The germline CDR1 and CDR2 sequences are SGHRS and YFSETQ.

The V and J genes are TRBV28 and TRBJ2-7; 9 nucleotides line up with TRBD1. Germline CDR1 and CDR2: MDHEN and SYDVKM. The CDR3 is 15 residues long. Trimming cost V 4 bases and J 5 bases; bases outside gene matches: 9. The CDR3: CASSSVGTGLDEQYF. CDR3 DNA sequence: TGTGCCAGCAGTTCGGTCGGGACAGGGCTCGACGAGCAGTACTTC.

This clone was counted only a few times. This chain connects TRBV27 to TRBJ2-1; D ambiguous. Between the trimmed V and J ends, which lost 5 bases and 0 bases, there was a span of 2 bases. CDR1 MNHEY and CDR2 SMNVEV come from the germline V gene (reference sequence). The CDR3 covers 12 residues. The CDR3 region has the DNA TGTGCCAGCAGTACCTCCTACAATGAGCAGTTCTTC. Its translation is CASSTSYNEQFF.

This clone came up a few times. One end of the junction varies from germline; a read error may be responsible. CDR3 bases: TGTGCTAGCAGCCAGGGACAGGTCAAATCGGCGACCCAGTACTTC. The encoded protein is CASSQGQVKSATQYF. The rearrangement links TRBV7-7 to TRBJ2-5; 8 nucleotides agree with TRBD1. Germline-derived CDR1 and CDR2 are SSHAT and FNYEAQ (reference sequence). This CDR3 region has 15 residues.

CDR3 DNA: TGTGCCAGCAGCAAGGACGTAGCCAAAAACATTCAGTACTTC. Its translation: CASSKDVAKNIQYF. The rearrangement joins TRBV6-5 to TRBJ2-4; D gene uncertain. Germline-derived CDR1 and CDR2 are MNHEY and SVGAGI. V was shortened by 6 bases and J by 0 bases, with 9 bases between the two germline ends. The CDR3 runs 14 residues.

The genes are TRBV6-6 and TRBJ1-1; TRBD1 matches at 7 bases. The germline V gene encodes CDR1 MNHNY and CDR2 SVGAGI (reference sequence). V was clipped by 0 bases and J by 12 bases; unmatched bases: 7. The CDR3 covers 13 residues. CDR3 sequence reads: CASSYSGGGVSFF. The DNA for the CDR3 is TGTGCCAGCAGTTACTCAGGGGGCGGAGTGTCTTTCTTT.

The V and J genes are TRBV4-1 and TRBJ2-7; TRBD2 matches 11 bases. CDR3 length equals 17 residues. CDR1 is MGHRA, CDR2 YSYEKL, per germline. The ends lost 1 base at V and 6 bases at J; junction bases unmatched: 11. The CDR3 DNA is TGCGCCAGCAGCCAAGGGGTTAGCGGGAGGGCCGTCCCCGAGCAGTACTTC. Its translation is CASSQGVSGRAVPEQYF.

The chain couples TRBV7-9 to TRBJ2-7, with 7 bases fitting TRBD1. CDR1 is SEHNR and CDR2 is FQNEAQ in the germline V gene (reference sequence). Trimming at V came to 3 bases and at J to 6 bases, leaving 2 bases not matched to a gene. The CDR3 has 12 residues. The CDR3 protein is CASSFSGGEQYF. The DNA of the CDR3 is TGTGCCAGCAGCTTCTCAGGGGGCGAGCAGTACTTC.